A single sample gave rise to the 13 T cell receptor beta chains below, sequenced in a study of cytomegalovirus exposure and HLA in healthy donors. PCR was performed using 60 Vbeta and 13 Jbeta primers. The method was immunoSEQ multiplex PCR; TCRdb's version includes in-frame clones alone and lacks a portion of them. The sample has about 300,000 clones, roughly 90% seen once. Material for sequencing was PBMCs. The receptors were gathered from a man aged 35-49 years in good health and CMV-seropositive.

The V and J genes are TRBV9 and TRBJ2-1; 10 nucleotides line up with TRBD1. The CDR3 is made up of 15 amino acids. V trimming: 0 bases; J trimming: 8 bases; junction bases outside the gene matches: 5. CDR1 is SGDLS, CDR2 YYNGEE, per germline. The CDR3 loop is CASSVGTGGTYEQFF. As DNA, the CDR3 is TGTGCCAGCAGCGTAGGGACAGGGGGGACGTATGAGCAGTTCTTC.

In this sample, this clone turned up a few times. The chain employs TRBV27 and TRBJ1-1; 9 nucleotides match TRBD1. Per the germline V gene, CDR1 is MNHEY and CDR2 is SMNVEV (reference sequence). The V segment lost 6 bases and the J segment 1 base; nucleotides outside the gene matches: 3. CDR3 length: 14 residues. The CDR3 nucleotides read TGTGCCAGCAGGGGACAGGGCCAGAACACTGAAGCTTTCTTT. Amino acid sequence: CASRGQGQNTEAFF.

Comment on this clone: The junction departs from germline at one end; a sequencing error may be responsible. The chain employs TRBV6-4 and TRBJ2-1; 7 bases match TRBD2. The germline CDR1 and CDR2 sequences are MRHNA and SNTAGT. There are 12 residues in the CDR3. The CDR3 coding sequence is TGCGTTGGCGGGAGAGGAGCCAATGAGCAGTTCTTC. Its protein product is CVGGRGANEQFF.

The chain carries TRBV7-2 and TRBJ2-7; 9 bases are shared with TRBD1. In germline, CDR1 is SGHTA, CDR2 FQGNSA. Germline trimming cut 3 bases from V and 6 bases from J; bases unmatched to any gene: 6. The CDR3 extends over 14 amino acids. The CDR3 sequence is CASSFRDRVSEQYF. CDR3 sequence (DNA): TGTGCCAGCAGCTTCAGGGACAGGGTGTCCGAGCAGTACTTC.

The chain employs TRBV7-8 and TRBJ2-5; D remains unclear. The DNA end lines up better with TRBJ2-7; the J call may be wrong. The CDR3 is made up of 15 amino acids. Germline CDR1 SGHVS, CDR2 FQNEAQ. The DNA of the CDR3 is TGTGCCAGCACCCTAAGAAGAGACCGCCACTACGAGCAGTACTTC. Its protein product is CASTLRRDRHYEQYF.

This clone was counted a single time. The rearrangement links TRBV27 to TRBJ1-2; the D is unclear. The germline V and J ends were trimmed by 4 bases and 11 bases, with 20 bases remaining between them. The CDR3 loop spans 14 amino acids. The V gene's germline CDR1 is MNHEY and CDR2 SMNVEV (reference sequence). The CDR3 loop reads CASSSPRFRTGYTF. The CDR3 nucleotides read TGTGCCAGCAGTTCACCGAGGTTCCGGACTGGGTACACCTTC.

The J gene is TRBJ1-2, the V gene TRBV6-1, with no clear D. V was clipped by 2 bases and J by 1 base, with 14 bases between them. CDR1 is MNHNS and CDR2 is SASEGT in the germline V gene. The CDR3 loop spans 16 amino acids. CDR3 sequence reads: CASSERFGSYNYGYTF. For the CDR3, the DNA is TGTGCCAGCAGTGAAAGGTTCGGGAGCTATAACTATGGCTACACCTTC.

V usage is TRBV5-1 and J usage is TRBJ2-7, with 10 bases lining up with TRBD1. The J call may be wrong; the DNA end is better matched by TRBJ2-1. The CDR3 is 16 amino acids. Germline V gives CDR1 SGHRS, CDR2 YFSETQ. CDR3 residues: CASSVGTGDSYNEQFF. CDR3 coding DNA: TGCGCCAGCAGCGTCGGGACAGGGGACTCCTACAATGAGCAGTTCTTC.

The rearrangement joins TRBV5-4 to TRBJ2-7, with 14 positions matching TRBD2. This CDR3 region has 15 residues. Germline V lookup: CDR1 SGHNT, CDR2 YYREEE (reference sequence). V lost 4 bases to trimming and J lost 7 bases; unmatched junction nucleotides: 7. The CDR3 spells CASSLGLAGGREQYF. Written as DNA, the CDR3 is TGTGCCAGCAGCCTAGGACTAGCGGGAGGTCGTGAGCAGTACTTC.

V and J are TRBV27 and TRBJ2-3; 12 bases map to TRBD1. After removal of 4 bases from V and 2 bases from J, the junction contained 1 base not matched to a gene. Germline V gene sequence: CDR1 MNHEY, CDR2 SMNVEV (reference sequence). The CDR3 totals 15 residues. CDR3 DNA sequence: TGTGCCAGCAGTTCGGGACAGGGGGCCACAGATACGCAGTATTTT. Protein sequence: CASSSGQGATDTQYF.

The chain is built from TRBV6-5 and TRBJ2-1; tentatively, D is TRBD2 (5 bases). V lost 2 bases and J 1 base, leaving 9 bases between the germline ends. The CDR3 runs to 15 residues. The germline V gene encodes CDR1 MNHEY and CDR2 SVGAGI. CDR3 sequence: CASSYTRESYNEQFF. The CDR3 DNA reads TGTGCCAGCAGTTACACGAGGGAGTCCTACAATGAGCAGTTCTTC.

CDR3 sequence reads: CSARQYTEAFF. The CDR3 DNA reads TGCAGTGCTAGACAGTACACTGAAGCTTTCTTT. The chain has TRBV20-1 and TRBJ1-1; D gene uncertain. The CDR3 runs to 11 residues. CDR1 is DFQATT, CDR2 SNEGSKA, per germline (reference sequence). Trimming cost V 2 bases and J 3 bases, with 4 bases left between them.

The gene calls are TRBV6-5 and TRBJ2-5; 8 bases align to TRBD2. Germline assignment: CDR1 MNHEY and CDR2 SVGAGI. The CDR3 has 14 amino acids. V gave up 6 bases and J gave up 3 bases; unmatched junction bases: 6. For the CDR3, the DNA is TGTGCCAGCAGCCTCTCACTAGCGGAAGAGACCCAGTACTTC. This sequence encodes CASSLSLAEETQYF.